The present T cell receptor beta chain was sequenced within a study of blood T cell repertoires in COVID-19. Study at large: The samples span acute and convalescent COVID-19 from the United States, Italy and Spain. Sources were T cells, B-cell-depleted T cells, or PBMCs; the material itself was cDNA or gDNA.

This clone was seen only a few times. How the authors handled the data: Estimation of nucleated cell counts relied on the amplification of reference gene primers. The protocol was immunoSEQ multiplex PCR, while the TCRdb copy is restricted to in-frame clones and leaves out a portion. D and trimming come from the DNA, and the V and J calls and clone size come from that table. The sample carries under 30,000 clones, 75% to 90% recorded once. The germline gives CDR1 LNHNV, CDR2 YYDKDF (reference sequence). V lost 1 base to trimming and J lost 5 bases, with 7 bases between them. CDR3 length: 13 residues. The clonotype was recovered from a human donor with acute or convalescent COVID-19. The donor label of this sample is uncertain. The chain couples TRBV15 to TRBJ2-3; the D is unclear. The specimen was peripheral blood. CDR3 amino acids: CATSRGAGDTQYF. In nucleotides, the CDR3 is TGTGCCACCAGCAGAGGAGCAGGAGATACGCAGTATTTT.